This record looks at one TCR beta chain sequence and its context. These data come from a study of blood T cell repertoires in COVID-19. On the study more broadly: The United States, Italy and Spain provided the acute and convalescent COVID-19 samples. From T cells, B-cell-depleted T cells, or PBMCs came the material, which was cDNA or gDNA.

V was clipped by 0 bases and J by 1 base, with 9 bases between them. The CDR3 is 15 residues long. Germline-derived CDR1 and CDR2 are LGHNA and YNFKEQ. Source study methods: Estimation of nucleated cell counts relied on the amplification of reference gene primers. Libraries were prepared by immunoSEQ multiplex PCR; TCRdb keeps only in-frame clonotypes and omits some of them. V, J and clone size reflect that table, while D and trimming were determined from the DNA. The sample contains roughly 92,000 clones, 80% to 85% of which appear only once. This sequence joins TRBV4-2 and TRBJ2-5; D gene uncertain. Specimen: peripheral blood. This clonotype was obtained from a woman of 80 years or more with active or convalescent COVID-19. The CDR3 protein is CASSQEVYGQETQYF. DNA for the CDR3: TGTGCCAGCAGCCAAGAGGTATACGGCCAAGAGACCCAGTACTTC.